The clone carrying this T cell receptor beta chain was detected a few times. The antigen remains undetermined. TCRdb independently ran MiXCR on the 5' RACE reads; one entry per CDR3 protein. Altogether 95,000 to 150,000 distinct CDR3 sequences are present, roughly 15% being singletons, with the ten largest covering around 40%. These data are taken from a study of T cells after yellow fever vaccination. Broader study findings: Weaker overall was a secondary response that nonetheless peaked faster, on day 5 versus 15.

Germline loops: CDR1 SGDLS, CDR2 YYNGEE. The V end lost 0 bases, the J end lost 5 bases, and 17 bases lay between the germline ends. CDR3 length: 16 residues. The material was CD8+ T cells sorted from PBMCs, obtained 5 days after the yellow fever booster vaccination. The source of this sequence is a man younger than 30 who received the YFV17D yellow fever vaccine. The chain recombines TRBV9 with TRBJ2-5, with a tentative D call TRBD1 (6 bases). The CDR3 region is CASSVGGGPGAETQYF. The CDR3 DNA reads as TGTGCCAGCAGCGTAGGTGGGGGCCCCGGGGCGGAGACCCAGTACTTC. Full variable domain (missing parts from reference TRBV9 and TRBJ2-5): DSGVTQTPKHLITATGQRVTLRCSPRSGDLSVYWYQQSLDQGLQFLIQYYNGEERAKGNILERFSAQQFPDLHSELNLSSLELGDSALYFCASSVGGGPGAETQYFGPGTRLLVL.